The 18 T cell receptor beta chains below were found in one sample sequenced in a study of cytomegalovirus exposure and HLA in healthy donors. The PCR used 60 Vbeta and 13 Jbeta primers. Using immunoSEQ multiplex PCR, the repertoire was profiled, and TCRdb retains in-frame clones only, with some absent. This sample has about 110,000 clones, with roughly two thirds found just once. Material for sequencing was PBMCs. Receptor source: a man aged 25-45 years in good health and CMV-seronegative.

The V and J genes are TRBV5-6 and TRBJ2-3; tentative D call: TRBD1 (6 bases). The CDR3 has 14 residues. Germline V CDR1 and CDR2: SGHDT, YYEEEE. The ends were cut back, 2 bases at V and 1 base at J, with 8 bases in the middle. In nucleotides, the CDR3 is TGTGCCAGCAGCTTTCGACAGGGCACAGATACGCAGTATTTT. This codes for CASSFRQGTDTQYF.

The CDR3 loop is CASSLRGRSANTGELFF. In DNA, the CDR3 is TGTGCCAGCAGTTTAAGAGGTCGATCCGCGAACACCGGGGAGCTGTTTTTT. V and J are TRBV27 and TRBJ2-2; D ambiguous. The CDR3 consists of 17 residues. CDR1 and CDR2 (germline): MNHEY, SMNVEV (reference sequence). Trimming shortened V by 2 bases and J by 0 bases, and 13 bases separated the two germline ends.

The chain combines TRBV11-3 with TRBJ1-2; 8 bases fit TRBD1. V lost 5 bases, J lost 3 bases, and 8 bases stayed unmatched. The CDR3 extends over 15 amino acids. Germline V gene lookup returns CDR1 SGHNT and CDR2 YENEEA. The CDR3 loop is CASSARQGFYYGYTF. The CDR3 DNA follows: TGTGCCAGCAGCGCACGACAGGGGTTTTACTATGGCTACACCTTC.

The chain is built from TRBV7-2 and TRBJ2-7, with D tentatively TRBD2 (6 bases). Germline V gene lookup returns CDR1 SGHTA and CDR2 FQGNSA. The V and J ends lost 3 bases and 6 bases respectively, with 12 bases between them. The CDR3 contains 13 residues. The CDR3 bases are TGTGCCAGCAGCTTCGCTAGCGTTGGCGAGCAGTACTTC. Translating gives CASSFASVGEQYF.

The sample holds one count of this clone. Here the CDR3 reads CASSLATRGYGSAYEQYF. In DNA form, the CDR3 reads TGCGCCAGCAGCCTTGCGACTAGAGGGTACGGGAGCGCCTACGAGCAGTACTTC. This rearrangement joins TRBV5-1 to TRBJ2-7, with D perhaps matching TRBD2 (6 bases). Germline CDR1 is SGHRS and CDR2 is YFSETQ. The CDR3 has 18 amino acids. V was trimmed by 4 bases and J by 2 bases, leaving 25 bases between them.

The V call is TRBV7-9, the J call TRBJ1-2; possible D gene TRBD1, 5 bases. The germline gives CDR1 SEHNR, CDR2 FQNEAQ (reference sequence). V dropped 1 base and J dropped 6 bases, with 15 bases sitting between them. This CDR3 has 15 amino acids. CDR3 loop: CASSLEVQGGNGYTF. The CDR3 bases are TGTGCCAGCAGCTTAGAGGTTCAGGGAGGTAATGGCTACACCTTC.

The gene calls are TRBV2 and TRBJ1-1; tentatively, D is TRBD1 (6 bases). Germline-derived CDR1 and CDR2 are SNHLY and FYNNEI. V lost 6 bases, J lost 4 bases, and 18 bases lay in between. CDR3 length: 15 amino acids. The CDR3 DNA reads as TGTGCCAGCAGGTCCGGGGGGCTCGGGGGCACTGAAGCTTTCTTT. Protein: CASRSGGLGGTEAFF.

This rearrangement joins TRBV5-3 to TRBJ2-7, with 9 bases fitting TRBD1. Being an ORF, TRBV5-3 has a function that is uncertain. J gave up 0 bases and V 4 bases, and 8 bases lay outside the gene matches. The CDR3 length is 16 residues. CDR3 amino acids: CARSQPYRGRSYEQYF. Here the CDR3 DNA reads TGTGCCAGAAGCCAACCCTACAGGGGGCGCTCCTACGAGCAGTACTTC.

V usage is TRBV18 and J usage is TRBJ1-5; 7 bases align to TRBD1. V shed 4 bases and J 4 bases; nucleotides not matched to a gene: 4. Germline V lookup: CDR1 KGHSH, CDR2 LQKENI. The CDR3 is 14 residues long. CDR3 amino acids: CASSLRDSNQPQHF. CDR3 coding DNA: TGTGCCAGCTCACTCCGGGACAGTAATCAGCCCCAGCATTTT. Filled out from reference TRBV18 and TRBJ1-5, the complete variable domain reads NAGVMQNPRHLVRRRGQEARLRCSPMKGHSHVYWYRQLPEEGLKFMVYLQKENIIDESGMPKERFSAEFPKEGPSILRIQQVVRGDSAAYFCASSLRDSNQPQHFGDGTRLSIL.

V is TRBV29-1 and J is TRBJ1-2, with 10 bases lining up with TRBD1. J lost 7 bases, V lost 4 bases, and 3 bases had no gene match. Looked up from germline, CDR1 is SQVTM and CDR2 is ANQGSEA. The length of the CDR3 is 12 residues. In DNA form, the CDR3 reads TGCAGCGTTGGACAGGGGGCGGTTGGCTACACCTTC. It codes for CSVGQGAVGYTF.

The rearrangement uses TRBV19 and TRBJ1-1, with 7 bases lining up with TRBD1. Germline assignment: CDR1 LNHDA and CDR2 SQIVND (reference sequence). The V gene end was trimmed by 7 bases and the J gene end by 0 bases; junction bases not matched to a gene: 5. The CDR3 totals 14 residues. The CDR3 bases are TGTGCCAGTAAGTTGGGGACAGTGAACACTGAAGCTTTCTTT. The encoded protein is CASKLGTVNTEAFF.

This clone appeared a few times. This chain connects TRBV27 to TRBJ2-7, with D tentatively TRBD2 (6 bases). The CDR3 has 14 amino acids. The germline CDR1 and CDR2 sequences are MNHEY and SMNVEV (reference sequence). V lost 6 bases and J lost 4, with 16 bases in between. CDR3 amino acids: CASSQVRGGYEQYF. In DNA form, the CDR3 reads TGTGCCAGCAGCCAAGTGAGGGGAGGATACGAGCAGTACTTC.

The chain links TRBV5-4 to TRBJ2-7; 7 bases match TRBD2. Trimming took 0 bases from V and 3 from J; bases not matched to a gene: 9. The CDR3 spans 16 residues. Germline V CDR1 and CDR2: SGHNT, YYREEE (reference sequence). This CDR3 is CASSLGASGLGYEQYF. CDR3 coding DNA: TGTGCCAGCAGCTTGGGGGCTAGCGGCTTGGGCTACGAGCAGTACTTC.

This clone was found a few times. The chain employs TRBV11-3 and TRBJ1-2; 9 bases agree with TRBD1. This CDR3 is 13 amino acids long. Per the germline V gene, CDR1 is SGHNT and CDR2 is YENEEA. Trimming took 5 bases from V and 7 from J; bases not matched to a gene: 5. CDR3 nucleotides: TGTGCCAGCAGCCGAACAGGGGGCTCTGGCTACACCTTC. It translates to CASSRTGGSGYTF. Together with reference TRBV11-3 and TRBJ1-2, the CDR3 gives the full variable domain: EAGVVQSPRYKIIEKKQPVAFWCNPISGHNTLYWYLQNLGQGPELLIRYENEEAVDDSQLPKDRFSAERLKGVDSTLKIQPAELGDSAVYLCASSRTGGSGYTFGSGTRLTVV.

This chain uses TRBV4-2 with TRBJ2-7; 8 nucleotides agree with TRBD1. Germline values: CDR1 LGHNA, CDR2 YNFKEQ. The length of the CDR3 is 15 residues. Trimming took 4 bases from V and 5 from J; bases not matched to a gene: 10. CDR3 nucleotides: TGTGCCAGCAGCCCGCGGACAGGGTGGGAGGACGAGCAGTACTTC. Amino acids: CASSPRTGWEDEQYF.

V gene TRBV5-6 combines with J gene TRBJ2-5, with TRBD2 matching over 10 bases. V lost 4 bases and J lost 0; bases outside the gene matches: 9. The CDR3 is made up of 17 amino acids. Germline V gene lookup returns CDR1 SGHDT and CDR2 YYEEEE. The CDR3 bases are TGTGCCAGCAGCCCAGGACTAGCGGCCACGTACCAAGAGACCCAGTACTTC. This gives the protein CASSPGLAATYQETQYF.

This clone was seen just once. This chain links TRBV5-1 with TRBJ1-5, with TRBD1 matching 12 bases. J lost 6 bases, V lost 4 bases, and 5 bases had no gene match. The CDR3 consists of 15 residues. The germline V gene encodes CDR1 SGHRS and CDR2 YFSETQ. CDR3: CASSEGTGGSQPQHF. The DNA for the CDR3 is TGCGCCAGCAGCGAAGGGACAGGGGGCTCTCAGCCCCAGCATTTT.

The V call is TRBV30, the J call TRBJ2-1; TRBD2 matches at 16 bases. This CDR3 has 15 amino acids. CDR1 GTSNPN and CDR2 SVGIG come from the germline V gene (reference sequence). V was clipped by 3 bases and J by 9 bases; unmatched bases: 5. CDR3 DNA sequence: TGTGCCTGGAGGCCCGGGACTAGCGGGAGGGGTGAGCAGTTCTTC. Translated, it gives CAWRPGTSGRGEQFF.